Listed below are T cell receptor beta chains from one sample, sequenced in a study of identical twins. A single record per CDR3 protein comes from TCRdb applying MiXCR to the 5' RACE reads. The sample lists hundreds of thousands of distinct CDR3 sequences, approximately 13% occurring once. These same records also appear under a second study, on yellow fever vaccine responses in identical twins.

The sequenced sample was PBMCs. Source of these receptors: a woman between 18 and 29 years old in good health. Both conserved end residues are part of each CDR3. Each record gives: J gene, clone size, V gene, D gene, CDR3 DNA, CDR3 protein. D genes are given only for firm matches. Rows give clone size only sometimes, using once, few, many, or a class for an expanded clone.

J: TRBJ2-7; size: .; V: TRBV6-1; D: .; DNA: TGTGCCAGCGTGAGACAGCCCGCGCACGAGCAGTACTTC; CDR3: CASVRQPAHEQYF
J: TRBJ2-4; size: few; V: TRBV7-8; D: TRBD2; DNA: TGTGCCAGCAGCGCTAGCGGAATAAACATTCAGTACTTC; CDR3: CASSASGINIQYF
J: TRBJ2-1; size: many; V: TRBV3-1; D: .; DNA: TGTGCCAGCAGCCAAGACACGGGGGAGCAGTTCTTC; CDR3: CASSQDTGEQFF
J: TRBJ2-3; size: many; V: TRBV5-1; D: .; DNA: TGCGCCAGCACCCACCAACCAGGGGCAGATACGCAGTATTTT; CDR3: CASTHQPGADTQYF
J: TRBJ2-7; size: .; V: TRBV28; D: .; DNA: TGTGCCAGCAGTTTATCACAGGGCCAGGGCGAGCAGTACTTC; CDR3: CASSLSQGQGEQYF
J: TRBJ2-1; size: many; V: TRBV20-1; D: .; DNA: TGCAGTGCTCGGGGGGCTAGCGCAATAAATGAGCAGTTCTTC; CDR3: CSARGASAINEQFF
J: TRBJ2-6; size: few; V: TRBV29-1; D: .; DNA: TGCAGCGTTGAAGGTGGGGGTTACGGGGCCAACGTCCTGACTTTC; CDR3: CSVEGGGYGANVLTF
J: TRBJ2-5; size: few; V: TRBV7-6; D: .; DNA: TGTGCCAGCAGCTTACGGGCGGGGGCGGAGACCCAGTACTTC; CDR3: CASSLRAGAETQYF
J: TRBJ1-2; size: many; V: TRBV6-5; D: .; DNA: TGTGCCAGCAGTTACCACCGGGACGCCCACTATGGCTACACCTTC; CDR3: CASSYHRDAHYGYTF
J: TRBJ2-1; size: .; V: TRBV20-1; D: TRBD2; DNA: TGCTGTGCTAGAGGTGGACTAGCGGGGGGCCGCGGATATGAGCAGTTCTTC; CDR3: CCARGGLAGGRGYEQFF
J: TRBJ2-2; size: few; V: TRBV5-1; D: .; DNA: TGCGCCAGCAGCTCCCGGGACGGACCCTACACCGGGGAGCTGTTTTTT; CDR3: CASSSRDGPYTGELFF
J: TRBJ2-3; size: .; V: TRBV7-6; D: TRBD2; DNA: TGTGCCAGCAGCCCGAATAGCGGGGCGAGCACAGATACGCAGTATTTT; CDR3: CASSPNSGASTDTQYF